The sequence of this T cell receptor beta chain was determined in a study of cytomegalovirus exposure and HLA in healthy donors. Primers for the PCR totalled 60 Vbeta and 13 Jbeta. In the original workflow: A later analysis tallied approximately 78 million unique TCR beta chains, around 12 million of them shared. Only in-frame clones appear in the TCRdb table, and some are missing; sequencing was by immunoSEQ multiplex PCR. V and J calls and clone size are those listed in that table; D and trimming were worked out from the DNA. The data hold roughly 130,000 clones, with about 8.5% observed a single time. Findings of the study overall: Later analysis found that TCR beta chains associated with HLA were more clonally expanded than other, equally common chains.

J gave up 11 bases and V 0 bases, and 5 bases lay outside the gene matches. Germline V gene lookup returns CDR1 SGHTS and CDR2 YDEGEE. This CDR3 spans 14 amino acids. Comment on this clone: The antigen is unknown.

The V call is TRBV5-8, the J call TRBJ1-6; 7 bases agree with TRBD1. This receptor was identified in a man in his forties in good health and CMV-seronegative. The sample comprised PBMCs. The CDR3 region is CASSLGRGRPPLHF. CDR3 DNA: TGTGCCAGCAGCTTGGGCAGGGGGAGGCCACCCCTCCACTTT.